Presented here are 25 T cell receptor beta chains from one specimen sequenced in a study of cytomegalovirus exposure and HLA in healthy donors. The PCR had 60 Vbeta and 13 Jbeta primers. Generated by immunoSEQ multiplex PCR, the TCRdb table keeps only in-frame clones and is missing some. The table includes some 200,000 clones, approximately 79% detected once. Specimen: PBMCs. Source of these receptors: a man aged 35 to 55 in good health and CMV-seropositive.

Only a few counts were recorded for this clone. The V call is TRBV10-1, the J call TRBJ2-2, with D perhaps matching TRBD2 (5 bases). The CDR3 is 14 residues long. CDR1 and CDR2 from the germline V gene are WNHNN and SYGVQD (reference sequence). Trimming removed 2 bases at V and 2 bases at J, with 6 bases between. CDR3 region: CASSESGNTGELFF. The CDR3 DNA sequence: TGCGCCAGCAGTGAGAGCGGTAACACCGGGGAGCTGTTTTTT.

The rearrangement uses TRBV27 and TRBJ1-2; possibly TRBD1 for D (6 bases). V gave up 4 bases and J gave up 2 bases, with 17 bases separating them. The CDR3 spans 16 residues. Per the germline V gene, CDR1 is MNHEY and CDR2 is SMNVEV (reference sequence). The CDR3 loop reads CASSSPRDMPNYGYTF. The CDR3 nucleotides read TGTGCCAGCAGTTCCCCCCGGGACATGCCCAACTATGGCTACACCTTC.

In nucleotides, the CDR3 is TGTGCCAGCAGCGAGAGACAGGGATTCACCGGGGAGCTGTTTTTT. Amino acid sequence: CASSERQGFTGELFF. The V gene is TRBV7-2, the J gene TRBJ2-2; 7 bases are a match to TRBD1. CDR1 SGHTA and CDR2 FQGNSA come from the germline V gene. This CDR3 has 15 residues. V dropped 5 bases and J dropped 4; count of bases not matched to a gene: 7.

The chain couples TRBV10-3 to TRBJ1-1; TRBD1 matches 7 bases. The junction had 4 bases not matched to a gene; V was cut back by 5 bases and J by 7 bases. This CDR3 is 12 amino acids long. Germline loops: CDR1 ENHRY, CDR2 SYGVKD. The CDR3 DNA is TGTGCCATCAGTACAGGGGCCGGTGAAGCTTTCTTT. Translating gives CAISTGAGEAFF.

This clone was found once. The V and J genes are TRBV30 and TRBJ2-1, with D tentatively TRBD2 (6 bases). The CDR3 consists of 13 residues. Per germline, CDR1 GTSNPN and CDR2 SVGIG (reference sequence). V was shortened by 4 bases and J by 8 bases, with 15 bases between the two germline ends. The CDR3 nucleotides read TGTGCCTGGACTCTGACTAGATTCGATGAGCAGTTCTTC. It yields the protein CAWTLTRFDEQFF. Drawing the rest from reference TRBV30 and TRBJ2-1, the complete variable domain is SQTIHQWPATLVQPVGSPLSLECTVEGTSNPNLYWYRQAAGRGLQLLFYSVGIGQISSEVPQNLSASRPQDRQFILSSKKLLLSDSGFYLCAWTLTRFDEQFFGPGTRLTVL.

J is TRBJ2-3 and V is TRBV7-9, with D possibly TRBD2 on 7 matching bases. The CDR3 runs 16 residues. Trimming took 5 bases from V and 2 from J, leaving 17 bases between them. Germline lookup yields CDR1 SEHNR and CDR2 FQNEAQ (reference sequence). The CDR3 region is CASSPSGGGPTDTQYF. The CDR3 bases are TGTGCCAGCAGCCCCTCTGGGGGGGGCCCCACAGATACGCAGTATTTT.

This clone has more than one count but fewer than ten. V usage is TRBV27 and J usage is TRBJ1-1, with a tentative D call TRBD1 (6 bases). CDR3 length: 18 residues. The V gene's germline CDR1 is MNHEY and CDR2 SMNVEV (reference sequence). V lost 8 bases and J 1 base, leaving 26 bases between the germline ends. The CDR3 is CASSVHRVGRLGNTEAFF. CDR3 sequence (DNA): TGTGCCAGCTCTGTTCACAGGGTGGGGCGGTTGGGGAACACTGAAGCTTTCTTT.

The chain links TRBV11-2 to TRBJ1-3, with D possibly matching TRBD1 (5 bases). The CDR3 is 16 amino acids. Germline V lookup: CDR1 SGHAT, CDR2 FQNNGV. The V and J ends lost 4 bases and 0 bases respectively, with 13 bases between them. The CDR3 is CASSSGGLGSGNTIYF. For the CDR3, the DNA is TGTGCCAGCAGCTCGGGGGGATTGGGCTCTGGAAACACCATATATTTT.

The rearrangement joins TRBV28 to TRBJ2-7; 9 bases agree with TRBD2. Unmatched junction bases numbered 11, after V lost 8 bases and J lost 0 bases. This CDR3 is 16 amino acids long. CDR1 is MDHEN, CDR2 SYDVKM, per germline. The CDR3 spells CASSLSPSGDSYEQYF. CDR3 in DNA: TGTGCCAGCTCCTTATCTCCTAGCGGGGACTCCTACGAGCAGTACTTC.

This clone was detected once. V is TRBV7-2 and J is TRBJ2-7; D is perhaps TRBD2 (5 bases). Trimming left V 7 bases short and J 3 bases short, with 10 bases between. CDR1 SGHTA and CDR2 FQGNSA come from the germline V gene. The length of the CDR3 is 12 residues. The CDR3 reads CASNAEGYEQYF. The DNA of the CDR3 is TGTGCCAGCAACGCAGAGGGCTACGAGCAGTACTTC. Together with reference TRBV7-2 and TRBJ2-7, the CDR3 gives the full variable domain: GAGVSQSPSNKVTEKGKDVELRCDPISGHTALYWYRQSLGQGLEFLIYFQGNSAPDKSGLPSDRFSAERTGGSVSTLTIQRTQQEDSAVYLCASNAEGYEQYFGPGTRLTVT.

The chain couples TRBV28 to TRBJ2-7; 9 bases line up with TRBD2. Germline V lookup: CDR1 MDHEN, CDR2 SYDVKM. V lost 7 bases and J lost 2; bases outside the gene matches: 6. This CDR3 is built from 14 residues. CDR3 region: CASNPLAGPYEQYF. The CDR3 bases are TGTGCCAGCAACCCCCTAGCGGGGCCCTACGAGCAGTACTTC.

This clone was seen just once. V is TRBV19 and J is TRBJ1-2, with 8 bases lining up with TRBD1. J was trimmed by 4 bases and V by 3 bases; bases with no gene match: 7. The germline gives CDR1 LNHDA, CDR2 SQIVND (reference sequence). The CDR3 has 15 residues. In DNA, the CDR3 is TGTGCCAGTAGTATCCATCGGACAGGGACCTATGGCTACACCTTC. It encodes CASSIHRTGTYGYTF.

The chain uses TRBV9 and TRBJ2-3; possibly TRBD2 for D (6 bases). The V end was cut by 3 bases, the J end by 0 bases, with 17 bases between. Per germline, CDR1 SGDLS and CDR2 YYNGEE. The length of the CDR3 is 17 residues. CDR3 coding DNA: TGTGCCAGCAGCGGCCAGGCGGGGAACCCTAGCACAGATACGCAGTATTTT. This translates into CASSGQAGNPSTDTQYF.

The rearrangement links TRBV6-5 to TRBJ2-1; 10 nucleotides align to TRBD2. Per the germline V gene, CDR1 is MNHEY and CDR2 is SVGAGI. The V segment lost 7 bases and the J segment 1 base; nucleotides outside the gene matches: 4. This CDR3 comprises 15 residues. As DNA, the CDR3 is TGTGCCAGCAATCCTAGCGGGGGTTCCTACAATGAGCAGTTCTTC. It translates to CASNPSGGSYNEQFF.

In this sample, this clone turned up once. This chain uses TRBV7-2 with TRBJ2-2, with TRBD2 matching 7 bases. This CDR3 is 16 amino acids long. In germline, CDR1 is SGHTA, CDR2 FQGNSA. V dropped 0 bases and J dropped 7; count of bases not matched to a gene: 8. In nucleotides, the CDR3 is TGTGCCAGCAGCTTAGCGCTAACTAGCGTTCACGGGGAGCTGTTTTTT. Encoded protein: CASSLALTSVHGELFF.

This clone showed up just a few times. This chain joins TRBV18 and TRBJ2-3; 9 bases are a match to TRBD2. CDR1 and CDR2 (germline): KGHSH, LQKENI. J was trimmed by 6 bases and V by 2 bases; bases with no gene match: 9. This CDR3 region has 16 residues. CDR3 nucleotides: TGTGCCAGCTCACCAGTCGGAGCGGGGGGCCCGGATACGCAGTATTTT. Translated, it gives CASSPVGAGGPDTQYF.

The chain uses TRBV29-1 and TRBJ2-2; 7 nucleotides match TRBD1. Per germline, CDR1 SQVTM and CDR2 ANQGSEA. The CDR3 length is 14 residues. Losses at the gene ends were 3 bases for V and 6 bases for J; bases not matched to a gene: 7. CDR3 amino acids: CSVDNDRVSGELFF. In DNA form, the CDR3 reads TGCAGCGTTGACAACGACAGGGTTTCCGGGGAGCTGTTTTTT.

V gene TRBV19 combines with J gene TRBJ2-7; 15 bases match TRBD2. This CDR3 is 15 amino acids long. V shed 5 bases and J 6 bases; nucleotides not matched to a gene: 5. Germline V CDR1 and CDR2: LNHDA, SQIVND (reference sequence). The CDR3 loop reads CASSLGTSGGSEQYF. Here the CDR3 DNA reads TGTGCCAGTAGTCTCGGGACTAGCGGGGGGTCCGAGCAGTACTTC.

The chain uses TRBV4-3 and TRBJ2-7; unclear D gene. There are 13 residues in the CDR3. Per germline, CDR1 LGHNA and CDR2 YSLEER. Trimming cost V 1 base and J 2 bases, with 6 bases left between them. CDR3 nucleotides: TGCGCCAGCAGCCAAGGACACACCTACGAGCAGTACTTC. Protein: CASSQGHTYEQYF.

The chain joins TRBV19 to TRBJ2-5; 9 nucleotides align to TRBD2. TRBJ2-7 matches the DNA end more closely, so the J call is doubtful. Germline V lookup: CDR1 LNHDA, CDR2 SQIVND (reference sequence). The CDR3 sequence is 15 residues long. CDR3 nucleotide sequence: TGTGCCAGTAGTATTGGGCTAGCGGGGACCTACGAGCAGTACTTC. It codes for CASSIGLAGTYEQYF.

V usage is TRBV6-5 and J usage is TRBJ1-1, with unresolved D. Germline V gene sequence: CDR1 MNHEY, CDR2 SVGAGI. The CDR3 runs 11 residues. V shed 5 bases and J shed 8 bases, with 9 bases lying between them. CDR3 sequence: CASSEALEAFF. The CDR3 coding sequence is TGTGCCAGCAGTGAAGCTTTGGAAGCTTTCTTT.

The genes are TRBV30 and TRBJ1-6; TRBD1 aligns across 7 bases. Trimming took 3 bases from V and 7 from J; bases not matched to a gene: 6. The CDR3 extends over 14 amino acids. Germline lookup yields CDR1 GTSNPN and CDR2 SVGIG (reference sequence). The CDR3 bases are TGTGCCTGGAGGCGGGACAGAGGGAATTCACCCCTCCACTTT. Translating it yields CAWRRDRGNSPLHF.

The chain employs TRBV5-1 and TRBJ2-7; TRBD2 matches 12 bases. Per germline, CDR1 SGHRS and CDR2 YFSETQ. After removal of 4 bases from V and 2 bases from J, the junction contained 4 bases not matched to a gene. The CDR3 covers 15 residues. The CDR3 loop reads CASSATSGGTYEQYF. The DNA of the CDR3 is TGCGCCAGCAGCGCAACTAGCGGGGGGACCTACGAGCAGTACTTC.

DNA for the CDR3: TGTGCCAGCAGCCTAACAGGGCCGTGGAACACCGGGGAGCTGTTTTTT. This codes for CASSLTGPWNTGELFF. This chain joins TRBV14 and TRBJ2-2; maybe TRBD1 (6 bases). In germline, CDR1 is SGHDN, CDR2 FVKESK. V lost 4 bases to trimming and J lost 1 base, with 13 bases between them. The CDR3 is 16 amino acids.

The table lists this clone with a few counts. The V call is TRBV9, the J call TRBJ2-5; D may be TRBD1 (6 bases). V gave up 1 base and J gave up 0 bases, with 13 bases separating them. CDR1 is SGDLS, CDR2 YYNGEE, per germline. This CDR3 is built from 16 residues. The CDR3 bases are TGTGCCAGCAGCGTACAGGGACACCTGTACCAAGAGACCCAGTACTTC. Its protein is CASSVQGHLYQETQYF. Filled out from reference TRBV9 and TRBJ2-5, the complete variable domain reads DSGVTQTPKHLITATGQRVTLRCSPRSGDLSVYWYQQSLDQGLQFLIQYYNGEERAKGNILERFSAQQFPDLHSELNLSSLELGDSALYFCASSVQGHLYQETQYFGPGTRLLVL.